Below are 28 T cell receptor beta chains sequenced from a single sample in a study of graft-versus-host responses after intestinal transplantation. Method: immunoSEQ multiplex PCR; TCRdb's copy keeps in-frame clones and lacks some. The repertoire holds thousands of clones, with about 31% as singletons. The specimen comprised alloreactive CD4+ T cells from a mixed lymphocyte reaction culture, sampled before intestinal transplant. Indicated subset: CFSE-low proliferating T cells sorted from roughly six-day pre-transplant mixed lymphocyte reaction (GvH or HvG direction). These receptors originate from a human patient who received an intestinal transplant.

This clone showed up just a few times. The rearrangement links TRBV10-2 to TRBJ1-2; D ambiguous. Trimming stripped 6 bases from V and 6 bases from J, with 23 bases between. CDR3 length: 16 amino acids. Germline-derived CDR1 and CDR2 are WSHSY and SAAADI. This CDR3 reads CASSPHHLRVPNGYTF. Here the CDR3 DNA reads TGCGCCAGCAGCCCCCACCATTTGAGGGTCCCGAATGGCTACACCTTC.

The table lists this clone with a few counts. In DNA, the CDR3 is TGTGCCAGCAGTGAGAGTGCTTCTGGAAACACCATATATTTT. Translation: CASSESASGNTIYF. This chain connects TRBV6-5 to TRBJ1-3; D call uncertain. V lost 5 bases to trimming and J lost 1 base, with 9 bases between them. The CDR3 has 14 amino acids. Germline CDR1 MNHEY, CDR2 SVGAGI.

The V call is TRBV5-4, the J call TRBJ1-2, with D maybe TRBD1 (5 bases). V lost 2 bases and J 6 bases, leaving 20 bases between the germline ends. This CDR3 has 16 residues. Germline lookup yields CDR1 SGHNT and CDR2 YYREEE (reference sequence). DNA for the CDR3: TGTGCCAGCAGCTTCGGGGTCCCGGGGGTGACGGATGGCTACACCTTC. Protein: CASSFGVPGVTDGYTF.

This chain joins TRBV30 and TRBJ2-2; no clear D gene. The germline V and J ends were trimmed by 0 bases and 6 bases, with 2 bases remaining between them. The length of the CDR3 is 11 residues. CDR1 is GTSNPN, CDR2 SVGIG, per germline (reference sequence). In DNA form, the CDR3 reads TGTGCCTGGAGTGTCGCCGGGGAGCTGTTTTTT. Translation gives CAWSVAGELFF.

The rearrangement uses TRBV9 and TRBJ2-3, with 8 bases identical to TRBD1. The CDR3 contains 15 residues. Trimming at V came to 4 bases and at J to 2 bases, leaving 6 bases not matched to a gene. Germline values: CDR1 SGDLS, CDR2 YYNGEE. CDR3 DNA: TGTGCCAGCAGCACGAGGACAGGGACCACAGATACGCAGTATTTT. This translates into CASSTRTGTTDTQYF. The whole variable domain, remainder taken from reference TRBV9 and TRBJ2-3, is DSGVTQTPKHLITATGQRVTLRCSPRSGDLSVYWYQQSLDQGLQFLIQYYNGEERAKGNILERFSAQQFPDLHSELNLSSLELGDSALYFCASSTRTGTTDTQYFGPGTRLTVL.

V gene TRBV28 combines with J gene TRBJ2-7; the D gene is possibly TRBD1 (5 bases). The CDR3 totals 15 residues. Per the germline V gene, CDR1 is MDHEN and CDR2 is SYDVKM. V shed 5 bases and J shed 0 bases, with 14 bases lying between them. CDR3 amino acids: CASSLPTVHSYEQYF. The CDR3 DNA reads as TGTGCCAGCAGTCTACCGACAGTCCACTCCTACGAGCAGTACTTC. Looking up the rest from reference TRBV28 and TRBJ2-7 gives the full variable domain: DVKVTQSSRYLVKRTGEKVFLECVQDMDHENMFWYRQDPGLGLRLIYFSYDVKMKEKGDIPEGYSVSREKKERFSLILESASTNQTSMYLCASSLPTVHSYEQYFGPGTRLTVT.

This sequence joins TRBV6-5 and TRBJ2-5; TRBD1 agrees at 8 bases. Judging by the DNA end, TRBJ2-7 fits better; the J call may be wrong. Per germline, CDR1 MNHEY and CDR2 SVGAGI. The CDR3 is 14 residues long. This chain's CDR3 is CASSYSDRGYEQYF. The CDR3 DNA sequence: TGTGCCAGCAGTTACTCCGACAGGGGCTACGAGCAGTACTTC.

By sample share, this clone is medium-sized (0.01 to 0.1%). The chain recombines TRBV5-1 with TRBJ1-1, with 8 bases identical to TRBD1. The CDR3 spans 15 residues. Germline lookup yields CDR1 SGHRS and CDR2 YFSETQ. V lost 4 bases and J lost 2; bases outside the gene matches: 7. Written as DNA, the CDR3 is TGCGCCAGCAGCCCGCAGGGGGCTTTTAACACTGAAGCTTTCTTT. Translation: CASSPQGAFNTEAFF.

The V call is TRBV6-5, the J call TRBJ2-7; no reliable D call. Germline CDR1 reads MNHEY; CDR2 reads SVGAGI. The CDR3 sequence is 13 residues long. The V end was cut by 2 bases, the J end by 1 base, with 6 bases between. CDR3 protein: CASSYGDSYEQYF. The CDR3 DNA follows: TGTGCCAGCAGTTACGGAGATTCCTACGAGCAGTACTTC.

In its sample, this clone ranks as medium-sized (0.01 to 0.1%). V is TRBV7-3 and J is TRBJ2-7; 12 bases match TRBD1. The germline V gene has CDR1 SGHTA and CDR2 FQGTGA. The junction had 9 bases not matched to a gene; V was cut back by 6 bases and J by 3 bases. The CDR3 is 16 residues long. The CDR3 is CASSSGGTGGNYEQYF. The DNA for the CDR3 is TGTGCCAGCAGTTCAGGGGGGACAGGGGGCAACTACGAGCAGTACTTC.

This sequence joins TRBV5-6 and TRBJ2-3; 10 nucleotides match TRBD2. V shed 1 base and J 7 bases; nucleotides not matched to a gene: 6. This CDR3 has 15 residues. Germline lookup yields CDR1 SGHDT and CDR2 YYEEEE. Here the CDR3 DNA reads TGTGCCAGCAGCTTGAAGCGGGGGGGCCGATATACGCAGTATTTT. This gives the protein CASSLKRGGRYTQYF. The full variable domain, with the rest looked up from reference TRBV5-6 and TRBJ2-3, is DAGVTQSPTHLIKTRGQQVTLRCSPKSGHDTVSWYQQALGQGPQFIFQYYEEEERQRGNFPDRFSGHQFPNYSSELNVNALLLGDSALYLCASSLKRGGRYTQYFGPGTRLTVL.

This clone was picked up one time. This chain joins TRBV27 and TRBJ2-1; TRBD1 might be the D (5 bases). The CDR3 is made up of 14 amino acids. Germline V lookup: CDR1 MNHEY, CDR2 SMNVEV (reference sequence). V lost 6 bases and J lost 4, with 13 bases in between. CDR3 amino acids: CASSRDSGYNEQFF. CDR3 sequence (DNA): TGTGCCAGCAGCCGTGATTCAGGGTACAATGAGCAGTTCTTC.

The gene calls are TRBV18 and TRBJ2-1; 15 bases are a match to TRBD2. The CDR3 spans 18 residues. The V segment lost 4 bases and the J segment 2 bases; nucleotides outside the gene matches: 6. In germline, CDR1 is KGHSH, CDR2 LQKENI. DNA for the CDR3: TGTGCCAGCTCACTCGCCGGACTAGCGGGAGGGCCCTACAATGAGCAGTTCTTC. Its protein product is CASSLAGLAGGPYNEQFF.

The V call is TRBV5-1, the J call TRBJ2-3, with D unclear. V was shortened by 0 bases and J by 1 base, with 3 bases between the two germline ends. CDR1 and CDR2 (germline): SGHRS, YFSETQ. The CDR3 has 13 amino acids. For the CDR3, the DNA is TGCGCCAGCAGCTTGGGAGGCACAGATACGCAGTATTTT. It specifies CASSLGGTDTQYF.

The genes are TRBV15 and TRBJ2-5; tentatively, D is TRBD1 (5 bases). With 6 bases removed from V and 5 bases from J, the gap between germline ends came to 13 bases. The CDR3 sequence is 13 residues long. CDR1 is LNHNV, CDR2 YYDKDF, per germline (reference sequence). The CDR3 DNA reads TGTGCCACCAGTGGGGCAGGTGGGGAGACCCAGTACTTC. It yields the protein CATSGAGGETQYF.

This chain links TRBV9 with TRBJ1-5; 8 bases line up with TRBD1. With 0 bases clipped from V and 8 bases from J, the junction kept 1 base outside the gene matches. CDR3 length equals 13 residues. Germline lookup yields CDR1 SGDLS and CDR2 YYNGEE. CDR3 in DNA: TGTGCCAGCAGCGTAGGACAGGGGAAGCCCCAGCATTTT. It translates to CASSVGQGKPQHF.

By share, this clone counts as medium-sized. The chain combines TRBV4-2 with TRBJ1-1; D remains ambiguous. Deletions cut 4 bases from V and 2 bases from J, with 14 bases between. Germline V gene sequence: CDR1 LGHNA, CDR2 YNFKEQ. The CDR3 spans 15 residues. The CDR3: CASSPGGLGNTEAFF. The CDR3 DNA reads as TGTGCCAGCAGCCCAGGCGGGTTAGGAAACACTGAAGCTTTCTTT.

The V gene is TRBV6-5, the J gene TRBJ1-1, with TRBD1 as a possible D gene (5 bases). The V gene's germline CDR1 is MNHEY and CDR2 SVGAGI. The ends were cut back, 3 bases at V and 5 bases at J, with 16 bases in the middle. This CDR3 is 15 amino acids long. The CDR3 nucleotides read TGTGCCAGCAGTTATGAGGGGATGGGGGGAACTGAAGCTTTCTTT. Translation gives CASSYEGMGGTEAFF.

This chain's CDR3 is CASSTAIYGQGVEETQYF. CDR3 in DNA: TGTGCCAGCAGTACTGCCATCTATGGACAGGGGGTAGAAGAGACCCAGTACTTC. The chain is built from TRBV27 and TRBJ2-5, with TRBD1 matching over 10 bases. The V and J ends lost 5 bases and 3 bases, in that order; junction bases with no gene match: 15. This CDR3 region has 18 residues. From germline, CDR1 is MNHEY and CDR2 SMNVEV (reference sequence).

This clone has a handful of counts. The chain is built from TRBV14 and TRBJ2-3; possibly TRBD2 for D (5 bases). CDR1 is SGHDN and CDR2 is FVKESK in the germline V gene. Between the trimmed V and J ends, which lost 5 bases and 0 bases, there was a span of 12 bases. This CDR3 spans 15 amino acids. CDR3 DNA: TGTGCCAGCAGCGGCTTCGGACTTAGCACAGATACGCAGTATTTT. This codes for CASSGFGLSTDTQYF.

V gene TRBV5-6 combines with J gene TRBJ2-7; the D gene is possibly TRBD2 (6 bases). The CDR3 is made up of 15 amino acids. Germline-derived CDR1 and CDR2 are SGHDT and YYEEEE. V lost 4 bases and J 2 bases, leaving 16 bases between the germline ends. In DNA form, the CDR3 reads TGTGCCAGCAGCCCCGTCGGGGGAATCCCCTACGAGCAGTACTTC. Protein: CASSPVGGIPYEQYF.

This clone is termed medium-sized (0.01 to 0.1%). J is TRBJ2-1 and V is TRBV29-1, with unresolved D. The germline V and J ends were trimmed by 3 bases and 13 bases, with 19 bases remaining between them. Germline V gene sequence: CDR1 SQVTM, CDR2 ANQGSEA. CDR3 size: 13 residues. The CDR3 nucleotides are TGCAGCGTTGAGGGTCGGGTGACTCGAGCACAGTTCTTC. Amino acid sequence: CSVEGRVTRAQFF.

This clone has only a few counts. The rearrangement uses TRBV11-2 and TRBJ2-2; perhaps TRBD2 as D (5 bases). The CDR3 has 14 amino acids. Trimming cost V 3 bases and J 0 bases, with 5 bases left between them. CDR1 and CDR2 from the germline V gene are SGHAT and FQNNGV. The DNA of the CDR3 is TGTGCCAGCAGCTTCGGGACGAACACCGGGGAGCTGTTTTTT. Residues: CASSFGTNTGELFF.

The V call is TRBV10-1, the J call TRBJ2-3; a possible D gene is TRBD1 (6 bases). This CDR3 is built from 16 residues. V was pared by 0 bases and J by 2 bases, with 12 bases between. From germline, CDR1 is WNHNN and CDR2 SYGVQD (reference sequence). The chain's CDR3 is CASSESQGISTDTQYF. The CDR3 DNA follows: TGCGCCAGCAGTGAGTCACAGGGTATTTCCACAGATACGCAGTATTTT.

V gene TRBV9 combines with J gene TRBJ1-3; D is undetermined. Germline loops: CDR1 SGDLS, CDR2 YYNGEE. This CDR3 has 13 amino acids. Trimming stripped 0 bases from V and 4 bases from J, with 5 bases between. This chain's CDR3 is CASSVEPGNTIYF. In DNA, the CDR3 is TGTGCCAGCAGCGTAGAGCCAGGAAACACCATATATTTT.

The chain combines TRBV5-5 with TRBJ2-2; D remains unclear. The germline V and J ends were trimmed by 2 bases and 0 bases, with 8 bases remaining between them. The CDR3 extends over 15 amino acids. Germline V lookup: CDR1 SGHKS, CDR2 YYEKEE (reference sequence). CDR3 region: CASSLITANTGELFF. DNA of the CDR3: TGTGCCAGCAGCTTAATAACAGCGAACACCGGGGAGCTGTTTTTT. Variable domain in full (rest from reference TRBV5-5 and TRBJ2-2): DAGVTQSPTHLIKTRGQQVTLRCSPISGHKSVSWYQQVLGQGPQFIFQYYEKEERGRGNFPDRFSARQFPNYSSELNVNALLLGDSALYLCASSLITANTGELFFGEGSRLTVL.

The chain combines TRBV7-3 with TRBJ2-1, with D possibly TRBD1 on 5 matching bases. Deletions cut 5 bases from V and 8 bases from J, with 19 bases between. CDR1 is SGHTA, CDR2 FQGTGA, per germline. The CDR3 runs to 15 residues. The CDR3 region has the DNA TGTGCCAGCAGCGCCCACCCCGCAGGGTCTGATGAGCAGTTCTTC. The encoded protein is CASSAHPAGSDEQFF.

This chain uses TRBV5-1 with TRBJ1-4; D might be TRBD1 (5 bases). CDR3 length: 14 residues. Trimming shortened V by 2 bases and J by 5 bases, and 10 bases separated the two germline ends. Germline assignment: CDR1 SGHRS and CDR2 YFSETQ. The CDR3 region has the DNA TGCGCCAGCAGCTTAGACAGCGCAAATGAAAAACTGTTTTTT. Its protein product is CASSLDSANEKLFF.